These 18 T cell receptor beta chains share one sample of origin, sequenced in a study of T cell repertoires in cytomegalovirus infection. Their antigens remain unidentified. TCRdb called the reads again in MiXCR, with one record for every CDR3 protein. The profile shows 640,000 or so distinct CDR3 sequences, around a third of them singletons. The material was cultured PBMCs, obtained from culture after CMV antigen stimulation. The receptors were sampled from a human donor in good health (CMV status not recorded). Some clones in this sample may be carry-over from other donors' samples.

The chain recombines TRBV7-4 with TRBJ2-7; the match to TRBD2 covers 7 bases. The CDR3 sequence is 16 residues long. V dropped 2 bases and J dropped 0; count of bases not matched to a gene: 7. Germline V gives CDR1 SGHVT, CDR2 SQSDAQ. CDR3 nucleotide sequence: TGTGCCAGCAGCTTATGGGGTAGCGGGTACTCCTACGAGCAGTACTTC. This translates into CASSLWGSGYSYEQYF.

This clonotype appeared a few times. This chain uses TRBV7-8 with TRBJ2-7, with 7 bases lining up with TRBD2. The trim removed 2 bases at V and 5 bases at J, leaving 9 bases unmatched. The CDR3 is 15 amino acids. Germline CDR1 and CDR2: SGHVS and FQNEAQ. The DNA for the CDR3 is TGTGCCAGCAGCTTACGTGGCGGGAGAGTCGACGAGCAGTACTTC. Translated: CASSLRGGRVDEQYF. Drawing the rest from reference TRBV7-8 and TRBJ2-7, the complete variable domain is GAGVSQSPRYKVAKRGQDVALRCDPISGHVSLFWYQQALGQGPEFLTYFQNEAQLDKSGLPSDRFFAERPEGSVSTLKIQRTQQEDSAVYLCASSLRGGRVDEQYFGPGTRLTVT.

This chain links TRBV4-3 with TRBJ2-1; weak D call: TRBD2 (6 bases). With 2 bases removed from V and 6 bases from J, the gap between germline ends came to 11 bases. CDR1 and CDR2 from the germline V gene are LGHNA and YSLEER. CDR3 size: 14 residues. CDR3 amino acids: CASSQLGRGNEQFF. CDR3 nucleotide sequence: TGCGCCAGCAGCCAATTAGGGCGGGGCAATGAGCAGTTCTTC.

The rearrangement uses TRBV18 and TRBJ2-1; 8 nucleotides match TRBD2. The CDR3 contains 16 residues. J gave up 6 bases and V 0 bases, and 7 bases lay outside the gene matches. Germline loops: CDR1 KGHSH, CDR2 LQKENI. DNA of the CDR3: TGTGCCAGCTCACCACCGGTTGAGCGGGAGTTCAATGAGCAGTTCTTC. This encodes CASSPPVEREFNEQFF.

This chain links TRBV7-2 with TRBJ2-1; D is perhaps TRBD1 or TRBD2 (7 bases each). V shed 11 bases and J shed 2 bases, with 16 bases lying between them. This CDR3 has 14 residues. The germline V gene has CDR1 SGHTA and CDR2 FQGNSA. The DNA for the CDR3 is TGTGCCCAGGGGGGGGGACGGCCCTACAATGAGCAGTTCTTC. This translates into CAQGGGRPYNEQFF.

This clonotype was seen at least ten times. The V and J genes are TRBV10-3 and TRBJ2-5; D remains unclear. Germline loops: CDR1 ENHRY, CDR2 SYGVKD. The germline V and J ends were trimmed by 2 bases and 2 bases, with 0 bases remaining between them. This CDR3 comprises 11 residues. In nucleotides, the CDR3 is TGTGCCATCAGTGAGCAAGAGACCCAGTACTTC. Translating gives CAISEQETQYF.

This clonotype was detected only a few times. The V call is TRBV7-6, the J call TRBJ2-5, with D possibly matching TRBD2 (6 bases). V was clipped by 6 bases and J by 1 base, with 21 bases between them. Germline V CDR1 and CDR2: SGHVS, FNYEAQ. CDR3 length: 17 amino acids. CDR3 region: CASRTRDSLDGQETQYF. CDR3 nucleotide sequence: TGTGCCAGCAGAACCCGGGACTCCCTTGACGGCCAAGAGACCCAGTACTTC.

The V call is TRBV4-3, the J call TRBJ1-1; no definite D call. This CDR3 is 15 amino acids long. Germline lookup yields CDR1 LGHNA and CDR2 YSLEER. V lost 4 bases and J lost 1, with 13 bases in between. For the CDR3, the DNA is TGCGCCAGCAGCCTCGACTTGACCCCGAACACTGAAGCTTTCTTT. It codes for CASSLDLTPNTEAFF.

This clonotype appeared a few times. V and J are TRBV7-9 and TRBJ2-5; D perhaps matches TRBD2 (7 bases). Germline V gene sequence: CDR1 SEHNR, CDR2 FQNEAQ (reference sequence). Trimming cost V 4 bases and J 5 bases, with 11 bases left between them. The CDR3 has 13 residues. CDR3 DNA: TGTGCCAGCAGCTCGGGGGGCTGGGAGACCCAGTACTTC. This codes for CASSSGGWETQYF.

The V and J genes are TRBV12-3 or TRBV12-4 and TRBJ1-5; D uncertain. Between the trimmed V and J ends, which lost 5 bases and 4 bases, there was a span of 9 bases. The CDR3 has 13 amino acids. In DNA, the CDR3 is TGTGCCAGCAGTCCCCCAAATAATCAGCCCCAGCATTTT. The encoded protein is CASSPPNNQPQHF.

The chain employs TRBV7-2 and TRBJ2-1, with no clear D. This CDR3 comprises 15 residues. Trimming cost V 0 bases and J 4 bases, with 10 bases left between them. Germline CDR1 reads SGHTA; CDR2 reads FQGNSA. CDR3 loop: CASSLAAAPYNEQFF. The CDR3 bases are TGTGCCAGCAGCTTAGCAGCTGCCCCATACAATGAGCAGTTCTTC.

This rearrangement joins TRBV7-1 to TRBJ2-6, with a tentative D call TRBD2 (5 bases). TRBV7-1 is assigned to the ORF class and has an uncertain function. V lost 5 bases and J 1 base, leaving 18 bases between the germline ends. The CDR3 sequence is 18 residues long. DNA for the CDR3: TGTGCCAGCAGCGAGCGGACCTTAAGGAAGTCTGGGGCCAACGTCCTGACTTTC. Amino acids: CASSERTLRKSGANVLTF.

This clonotype was counted between two and nine times. The V gene is TRBV5-1, the J gene TRBJ2-1; 9 bases fit TRBD1. V was pared by 4 bases and J by 6 bases, with 2 bases of the junction left unmatched. CDR3 length: 13 amino acids. The germline V gene has CDR1 SGHRS and CDR2 YFSETQ. CDR3 bases: TGCGCCAGCAGCGGGACAGGGTTCAATGAGCAGTTCTTC. It translates to CASSGTGFNEQFF.

The V and J genes are TRBV10-3 and TRBJ2-6; perhaps TRBD2 as D (6 bases). This CDR3 is 15 amino acids long. The germline V and J ends were trimmed by 9 bases and 0 bases, with 12 bases remaining between them. The germline V gene has CDR1 ENHRY and CDR2 SYGVKD. This chain's CDR3 is CAITGGSSGANVLTF. The CDR3 coding sequence is TGTGCCATTACCGGGGGTTCCTCTGGGGCCAACGTCCTGACTTTC.

The rearrangement links TRBV10-3 to TRBJ2-5; 8 bases line up with TRBD1. The V segment lost 7 bases and the J segment 4 bases; nucleotides outside the gene matches: 8. Germline CDR1 and CDR2: ENHRY and SYGVKD. The CDR3 sequence is 14 residues long. This CDR3 is CAINNQGAGETQYF. As DNA, the CDR3 is TGTGCCATCAACAACCAGGGGGCCGGAGAGACCCAGTACTTC.

The table lists this clonotype with a few counts. The chain carries TRBV27 and TRBJ2-7; TRBD1 is a possible D gene (5 bases). Trimming took 7 bases from V and 0 from J, leaving 13 bases between them. The germline V gene has CDR1 MNHEY and CDR2 SMNVEV (reference sequence). The CDR3 is made up of 14 amino acids. The CDR3 reads CASTTDSTSYEQYF. CDR3 nucleotides: TGTGCCAGCACCACAGACAGTACCTCCTACGAGCAGTACTTC.

V and J are TRBV7-2 and TRBJ2-1; D is perhaps TRBD1 (7 bases). Germline CDR1 SGHTA, CDR2 FQGNSA. V was clipped by 3 bases and J by 5 bases, with 14 bases between them. This CDR3 has 15 residues. Here the CDR3 reads CASSFRGRTDNEQFF. In DNA, the CDR3 is TGTGCCAGCAGCTTCAGGGGGAGGACCGACAATGAGCAGTTCTTC.

The chain joins TRBV27 to TRBJ1-3; maybe TRBD1 (5 bases). CDR3 size: 15 residues. V lost 6 bases and J lost 4, with 16 bases in between. CDR1 MNHEY and CDR2 SMNVEV come from the germline V gene (reference sequence). CDR3 in DNA: TGTGCCAGCAGACCTGACAGCCTAGGAGGAAACACCATATATTTT. This gives the protein CASRPDSLGGNTIYF.